The 5 T cell receptor beta chains below come from one sample, sequenced in a study of cytomegalovirus exposure and HLA in healthy donors. With 60 Vbeta and 13 Jbeta primers, the PCR was carried out. Here immunoSEQ multiplex PCR was the method, and the copy in TCRdb shows in-frame clones only, minus some. Of 140,000 to 150,000 clones listed, less than 85% are singletons. The material sequenced was PBMCs. These receptors were obtained from a man aged 40-49 years in good health and CMV-seronegative.

This clone was seen a handful of times. V and J are TRBV4-1 and TRBJ2-5; 9 nucleotides agree with TRBD1. The assigned J gene may be wrong: the sequence end matches TRBJ2-7 better. CDR1 and CDR2 (germline): MGHRA, YSYEKL. CDR3 length: 15 residues. CDR3 nucleotides: TGCGCCAGCAGCGGACCCGGGACAGGGCGGTACGAGCAGTACTTC. It specifies CASSGPGTGRYEQYF.

CDR3 sequence reads: CASVKRGRGYEQYF. In DNA, the CDR3 is TGTGCCAGCGTCAAGAGAGGAAGGGGCTACGAGCAGTACTTC. The chain combines TRBV21-1 with TRBJ2-7; the table gives TRBD1 as D, unverified against the DNA. TRBV21-1 counts as a pseudogene. This CDR3 is built from 14 residues.

The CDR3 DNA reads TGTGCCAGCAGCTACATCACCGGGGAGCTGTTTTTT. It codes for CASSYITGELFF. The J gene is TRBJ2-2, the V gene TRBV7-9, with no clear D. The CDR3 loop spans 12 amino acids. Between the trimmed V and J ends, which lost 4 bases and 4 bases, there was a span of 4 bases. CDR1 SEHNR and CDR2 FQNEAQ come from the germline V gene (reference sequence).

This chain uses TRBV19 with TRBJ1-1; D perhaps matches TRBD1 (6 bases). Germline V lookup: CDR1 LNHDA, CDR2 SQIVND (reference sequence). V was cut by 6 bases and J by 2 bases, with 16 bases left in between. This CDR3 is 15 amino acids long. As DNA, the CDR3 is TGTGCCAGTAGGGAACTACAGGGACGTAACACTGAAGCTTTCTTT. Its translation: CASRELQGRNTEAFF.

The chain carries TRBV19 and TRBJ2-7, with D possibly being TRBD1 (6 bases). Germline CDR1 LNHDA, CDR2 SQIVND (reference sequence). The length of the CDR3 is 13 residues. V shed 5 bases and J shed 3 bases, with 11 bases lying between them. CDR3 bases: TGTGCCAGTAGTGTATTACAGGGCTACGAGCAGTACTTC. It encodes CASSVLQGYEQYF.